One and the same sample provided the 9 T cell receptor beta chains below, sequenced in a study of somatic mutations in cytotoxic T cells in rheumatoid arthritis (dated by TCRdb to about 2017). Library method: the immunoSEQ multiplex PCR assay. TCRdb limited this immuneACCESS table to in-frame rearrangements with V and J called. A share of clones is missing; checked studies link under half to unresolved V genes, and the rest is unexplained. Recorded for this sample are 13,000 or so clones; less than 80% of them occurred a single time. The ten largest clones represent around 28% of the sample. The sequencing sample was made of CD8+ T cells sorted from blood. The origin of the receptors is an adult with rheumatoid arthritis.

The V gene is TRBV10-2, the J gene TRBJ2-4; D might be TRBD1 or TRBD2, each matching 7 bases. CDR3 length: 18 residues. The germline V gene has CDR1 WSHSY and CDR2 SAAADI. V lost 8 bases and J lost 1, with 24 bases in between. CDR3 in amino acids: CASAEGRGGGWAKNIQYF. In DNA, the CDR3 is TGCGCCAGCGCCGAGGGCAGGGGGGGTGGTTGGGCCAAAAACATTCAGTACTTC.

J is TRBJ2-1 and V is TRBV28; D is ambiguous. This CDR3 comprises 13 residues. Deletions cut 7 bases from V and 0 bases from J, with 7 bases between. CDR1 and CDR2 from the germline V gene are MDHEN and SYDVKM. The CDR3 region is CASTRSSYNEQFF. Written as DNA, the CDR3 is TGTGCCAGCACGCGGAGCTCCTACAATGAGCAGTTCTTC.

The chain has TRBV11-2 and TRBJ2-1; D call uncertain. Germline loops: CDR1 SGHAT, CDR2 FQNNGV. Between the trimmed V and J ends, which lost 4 bases and 10 bases, there was a span of 11 bases. The CDR3 totals 12 residues. The CDR3 DNA reads as TGTGCCAGCAGCTCGGGCACGTACGAGCAGTTCTTC. Its translation is CASSSGTYEQFF.

The CDR3 DNA follows: TGTGCCACCCGCGGGGGGCCGAGCACAGATACGCAGTATTTT. It yields the protein CATRGGPSTDTQYF. The chain combines TRBV6-5 with TRBJ2-3; the match to TRBD2 covers 8 bases. The V and J ends lost 10 bases and 0 bases, in that order; junction bases with no gene match: 6. This CDR3 has 14 residues. The germline V gene encodes CDR1 MNHEY and CDR2 SVGAGI.

The CDR3 sequence is CASSPSSGWNTGELFF. DNA of the CDR3: TGCGCCAGCAGCCCGTCTAGCGGGTGGAACACCGGGGAGCTGTTTTTT. The J gene is TRBJ2-2, the V gene TRBV4-1, with 8 bases lining up with TRBD2. CDR3 length: 16 residues. With V trimmed by 4 bases and J by 1 base, 5 bases remained unmatched. Germline lookup yields CDR1 MGHRA and CDR2 YSYEKL.

A remark on this clone: It is unclear where the CDR3 begins or ends on the DNA, so no DNA is shown, and the CDR3 is as TCRdb lists it. The chain couples TRBV29-1 to TRBJ2-1; the table names TRBD1, a call not compared with the DNA. 15 amino acids form the CDR3, both terminal residues included. Germline V gene lookup returns CDR1 SQVTM and CDR2 ANQGSEA. The CDR3 spells CSVASGQVFGSEQFF.

The gene calls are TRBV5-1 and TRBJ1-2, with TRBD1 as a possible D gene (6 bases). Germline V gives CDR1 SGHRS, CDR2 YFSETQ. This CDR3 is built from 15 residues. V was pared by 5 bases and J by 1 base, with 15 bases between. In DNA form, the CDR3 reads TGCGCCAGCAGTTTAAGGGGGGGCGATAACTATGGCTACACCTTC. As protein: CASSLRGGDNYGYTF.

This clone was recorded only once. The chain combines TRBV9 with TRBJ2-7; 11 bases match TRBD1. V shed 2 bases and J 6 bases; nucleotides not matched to a gene: 4. The germline V gene has CDR1 SGDLS and CDR2 YYNGEE. The CDR3 consists of 14 residues. The CDR3 loop is CASSVGQGASEQYF. The CDR3 bases are TGTGCCAGCAGCGTCGGACAGGGGGCTTCCGAGCAGTACTTC.

The V gene is TRBV4-1, the J gene TRBJ2-1, with D tentatively TRBD2 (5 bases). Germline V gene sequence: CDR1 MGHRA, CDR2 YSYEKL. V shed 2 bases and J shed 0 bases, with 8 bases lying between them. The CDR3 length is 15 residues. CDR3: CASSQYGGSYNEQFF. Here the CDR3 DNA reads TGCGCCAGCAGCCAATACGGAGGCTCCTACAATGAGCAGTTCTTC.